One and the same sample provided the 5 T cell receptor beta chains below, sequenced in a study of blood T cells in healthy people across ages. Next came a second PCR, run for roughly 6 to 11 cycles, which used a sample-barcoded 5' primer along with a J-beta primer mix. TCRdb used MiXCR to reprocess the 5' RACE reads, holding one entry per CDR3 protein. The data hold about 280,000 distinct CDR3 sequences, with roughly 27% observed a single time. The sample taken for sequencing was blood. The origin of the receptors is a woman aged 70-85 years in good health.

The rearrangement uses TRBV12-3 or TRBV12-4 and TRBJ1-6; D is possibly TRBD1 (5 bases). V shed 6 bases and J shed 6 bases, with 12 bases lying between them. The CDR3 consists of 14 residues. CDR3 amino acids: CASRRGHLNSPLHF. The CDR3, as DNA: TGTGCCAGCAGACGCGGACACCTTAATTCACCCCTCCACTTT.

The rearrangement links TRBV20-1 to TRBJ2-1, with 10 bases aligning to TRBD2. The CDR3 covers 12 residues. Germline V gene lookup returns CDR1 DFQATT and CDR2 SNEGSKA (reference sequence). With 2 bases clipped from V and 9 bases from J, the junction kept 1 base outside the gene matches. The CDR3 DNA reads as TGCAGTGCTAGACTAGCGGGGGCTGAGCAGTTCTTC. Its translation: CSARLAGAEQFF.

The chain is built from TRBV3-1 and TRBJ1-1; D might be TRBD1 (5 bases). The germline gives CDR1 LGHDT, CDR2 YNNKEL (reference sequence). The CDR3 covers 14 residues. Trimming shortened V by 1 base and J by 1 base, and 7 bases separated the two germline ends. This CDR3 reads CASSQAGRNTEAFF. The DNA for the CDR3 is TGTGCCAGCAGCCAAGCAGGGAGGAACACTGAAGCTTTCTTT.

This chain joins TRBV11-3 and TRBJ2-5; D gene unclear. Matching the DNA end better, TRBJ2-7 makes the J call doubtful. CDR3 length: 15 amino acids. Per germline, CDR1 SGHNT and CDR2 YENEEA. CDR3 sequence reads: CASSLEPAPSYEQYF. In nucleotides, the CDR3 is TGTGCCAGCAGCTTGGAGCCGGCGCCCTCCTACGAGCAGTACTTC.

This CDR3 is CASSRTSGSNNEQFF. CDR3 bases: TGTGCCAGCAGTCGGACTAGCGGGAGTAACAATGAGCAGTTCTTC. The rearrangement uses TRBV6-1 and TRBJ2-1, with 13 bases aligning to TRBD2. This CDR3 spans 15 amino acids. Germline CDR1 and CDR2: MNHNS and SASEGT. After removal of 5 bases from V and 5 bases from J, the junction contained 3 bases not matched to a gene.